This T cell receptor (beta chain) was retrieved from a study of OX40 agonist ivuxolimab in advanced cancers. About the study: In this trial design, patients received ivuxolimab intravenously at 0.01 to 10 mg/kg every 2 weeks.

Data came from immunoSEQ multiplex PCR; TCRdb stores just in-frame clones and leaves some out. Counted here are around 68,000 clones, more than 75% occurring once; the ten biggest clones make up approximately 2.1%. This clone was seen more than once but under ten times. The material sequenced was CD4+ or CD8+ T cells sorted from blood, taken in a trial of the OX40 agonist ivuxolimab. The source is an adult with an advanced solid tumor such as melanoma, head and neck, liver or kidney cancer.

The CDR3: CASSFQGNTEAFF. The CDR3 nucleotides are TGCGCCAGCAGCTTCCAGGGGAACACTGAAGCTTTCTTT. The gene calls are TRBV5-1 and TRBJ1-1, with D possibly TRBD1 on 5 matching bases. The CDR3 loop spans 13 amino acids. Germline assignment: CDR1 SGHRS and CDR2 YFSETQ. V lost 2 bases to trimming and J lost 1 base, with 6 bases between them.